These 30 T cell receptor beta chains were all obtained from the same sample, sequenced in a study of blood T cell repertoires in COVID-19. Clones were read by immunoSEQ multiplex PCR, and TCRdb kept only the in-frame ones, dropping some. This sample has approximately 210,000 clones, with about 84% found just once. Input material: PBMCs or T cells enriched from blood (not recorded which). The origin of the receptors is a young man with acute COVID-19.

This chain uses TRBV28 with TRBJ1-2; D is uncertain. The V end was cut by 6 bases, the J end by 3 bases, with 17 bases between. The CDR3 is 15 amino acids. The germline gives CDR1 MDHEN, CDR2 SYDVKM. The CDR3 nucleotides are TGTGCCAGCAGCCACCTGGCCCCAGGCGACTATGGCTACACCTTC. Its translation is CASSHLAPGDYGYTF.

This clone has ten or more counts. The chain links TRBV5-1 to TRBJ2-1; no reliable D call. V gave up 4 bases and J gave up 0 bases, with 11 bases separating them. The CDR3 loop spans 15 amino acids. CDR1 SGHRS and CDR2 YFSETQ come from the germline V gene. The CDR3 bases are TGCGCCAGCAGCCCAGACACGAGCTCCTACAATGAGCAGTTCTTC. Protein product: CASSPDTSSYNEQFF. Variable domain in full (rest from reference TRBV5-1 and TRBJ2-1): KAGVTQTPRYLIKTRGQQVTLSCSPISGHRSVSWYQQTPGQGLQFLFEYFSETQRNKGNFPGRFSGRQFSNSRSEMNVSTLELGDSALYLCASSPDTSSYNEQFFGPGTRLTVL.

The chain is built from TRBV5-1 and TRBJ2-1, with a possible D match to TRBD1 (6 bases). The CDR3 is made up of 15 amino acids. The germline V and J ends were trimmed by 0 bases and 10 bases, with 17 bases remaining between them. From germline, CDR1 is SGHRS and CDR2 YFSETQ. The CDR3 nucleotides read TGCGCCAGCAGCTTGGCTCCGGGACATTCGGACGAGCAGTTCTTC. It specifies CASSLAPGHSDEQFF. Full variable domain (missing parts from reference TRBV5-1 and TRBJ2-1): KAGVTQTPRYLIKTRGQQVTLSCSPISGHRSVSWYQQTPGQGLQFLFEYFSETQRNKGNFPGRFSGRQFSNSRSEMNVSTLELGDSALYLCASSLAPGHSDEQFFGPGTRLTVL.

The table lists this clone with a few counts. This chain links TRBV10-1 with TRBJ1-4; D is unclear. The CDR3 has 14 residues. Germline V CDR1 and CDR2: WNHNN, SYGVQD (reference sequence). V was pared by 0 bases and J by 7 bases, with 9 bases between. The CDR3 protein is CASSESWSGEKLFF. CDR3 DNA sequence: TGCGCCAGCAGTGAGTCTTGGTCCGGTGAAAAACTGTTTTTT.

This clone showed up many times. The chain joins TRBV5-3 to TRBJ1-2; perhaps TRBD1 as D (5 bases). TRBV5-3 belongs to the ORF category, with a function that is uncertain. V dropped 5 bases and J dropped 9 bases, with 14 bases sitting between them. This CDR3 is 12 amino acids long. CDR3 sequence: CARRHRSWRYTF. DNA for the CDR3: TGTGCCAGAAGACACAGGAGTTGGCGCTACACCTTC.

CDR3 nucleotides: TGCGCCAGCAGCCAGGCAGGAGGGCATTACGGGGAGCTGTTTTTT. As protein: CASSQAGGHYGELFF. This rearrangement joins TRBV4-1 to TRBJ2-2, with a weak D call TRBD2 (6 bases). The CDR3 has 15 residues. Looked up from germline, CDR1 is MGHRA and CDR2 is YSYEKL. Between the trimmed V and J ends, which lost 3 bases and 7 bases, there was a span of 15 bases.

This chain uses TRBV7-3 with TRBJ2-2, with D perhaps TRBD1 (5 bases). The CDR3 runs 14 residues. The germline V gene has CDR1 SGHTA and CDR2 FQGTGA. Trimming took off 5 bases at V and 5 bases at J, with 12 bases between the two ends. Here the CDR3 DNA reads TGTGCCAGCAGCCCCGCTAGGGGTACCGGGGAGCTGTTTTTT. Protein: CASSPARGTGELFF.

The chain combines TRBV14 with TRBJ2-2; no clear D. The V and J ends lost 4 bases and 7 bases respectively, with 10 bases between them. The CDR3 extends over 13 amino acids. Germline-derived CDR1 and CDR2 are SGHDN and FVKESK. The CDR3 DNA sequence: TGTGCCAGCAGCCTCCTTCCCGGCGGGGAGCTGTTTTTT. Translation: CASSLLPGGELFF. Looking up the rest from reference TRBV14 and TRBJ2-2 gives the full variable domain: EAGVTQFPSHSVIEKGQTVTLRCDPISGHDNLYWYRRVMGKEIKFLLHFVKESKQDESGMPNNRFLAERTGGTYSTLKVQPAELEDSGVYFCASSLLPGGELFFGEGSRLTVL.

The CDR3 protein is CASSPRRWTGDYGYTF. Written as DNA, the CDR3 is TGTGCCAGCAGCCCAAGAAGGTGGACAGGGGACTATGGCTACACCTTC. The rearrangement uses TRBV14 and TRBJ1-2; TRBD1 aligns across 9 bases. CDR3 length: 16 residues. Germline V gene data show CDR1 as SGHDN and CDR2 as FVKESK. Losses at the gene ends were 4 bases for V and 3 bases for J; bases not matched to a gene: 9.

The chain employs TRBV9 and TRBJ2-2, with 9 bases aligning to TRBD1. The CDR3 is made up of 13 amino acids. Germline V gene data show CDR1 as SGDLS and CDR2 as YYNGEE. The V and J ends lost 7 bases and 3 bases, in that order; junction bases with no gene match: 1. CDR3 in DNA: TGTGCCAGCCGGACAGGGGACACCGGGGAGCTGTTTTTT. Translation: CASRTGDTGELFF.

The genes are TRBV20-1 and TRBJ2-5; D possibly corresponds to TRBD1 (5 bases). Germline CDR1 and CDR2: DFQATT and SNEGSKA (reference sequence). The length of the CDR3 is 10 residues. Trimming removed 7 bases at V and 3 bases at J, with 6 bases between. The CDR3 DNA reads as TGCAGTGTAGGGGAAGAGACCCAGTACTTC. This gives the protein CSVGEETQYF.

The V gene is TRBV11-1, the J gene TRBJ1-2, with TRBD1 as a possible D gene (5 bases). From germline, CDR1 is SGHAT and CDR2 FQDESV (reference sequence). This CDR3 comprises 12 residues. With 6 bases removed from V and 6 bases from J, the gap between germline ends came to 11 bases. In DNA form, the CDR3 reads TGTGCCAGCAGTCGGGGGGGAGATGGCTACACCTTC. This codes for CASSRGGDGYTF.

V gene TRBV7-9 combines with J gene TRBJ2-2; the D gene is possibly TRBD1 (6 bases). Germline V gene sequence: CDR1 SEHNR, CDR2 FQNEAQ (reference sequence). This CDR3 has 16 residues. V lost 0 bases and J 1 base, leaving 9 bases between the germline ends. The CDR3 reads CASSLAMTGNTGELFF. DNA of the CDR3: TGTGCCAGCAGCTTAGCTATGACAGGGAACACCGGGGAGCTGTTTTTT.

This clone was recorded many times. The chain recombines TRBV6-5 with TRBJ1-2; TRBD1 is a possible D gene (6 bases). The V gene lost 5 bases and the J gene lost 4 bases, with 11 bases spanning the gap. CDR1 and CDR2 (germline): MNHEY, SVGAGI. This CDR3 is 13 amino acids long. The CDR3 bases are TGTGCCAGCAGTCGACAGGAAAGCTATGGCTACACCTTC. It yields the protein CASSRQESYGYTF.

On this clone itself: Other DNA sequences in this sample translate to the same CDR3. This chain connects TRBV10-1 to TRBJ2-5; tentatively, D is TRBD2 (7 bases). The CDR3 sequence is 14 residues long. The V end was cut by 8 bases, the J end by 1 base, with 14 bases between. Germline V gives CDR1 WNHNN, CDR2 SYGVQD (reference sequence). CDR3 DNA: TGCGCCAGCTCACTGGGGGGGCCCCAAGAGACCCAGTACTTC. Translating it yields CASSLGGPQETQYF.

The chain uses TRBV5-1 and TRBJ1-1, with 8 nucleotides matching TRBD1. Trimming at V came to 7 bases and at J to 4 bases, leaving 6 bases not matched to a gene. CDR3 length: 13 amino acids. Germline-derived CDR1 and CDR2 are SGHRS and YFSETQ. CDR3 amino acids: CASATGDGTEAFF. DNA for the CDR3: TGCGCCAGCGCGACAGGGGATGGCACTGAAGCTTTCTTT.

V is TRBV28 and J is TRBJ1-3; D is unresolved. V lost 5 bases to trimming and J lost 1 base, with 12 bases between them. CDR3 size: 15 residues. The germline CDR1 and CDR2 sequences are MDHEN and SYDVKM. The CDR3 protein is CASSARVLSGNTIYF. CDR3 nucleotides: TGTGCCAGCAGTGCCCGGGTCCTTTCTGGAAACACCATATATTTT.

The chain links TRBV11-3 to TRBJ2-2; no definite D call. The V gene lost 3 bases and the J gene lost 4 bases, with 3 bases spanning the gap. The CDR3 spans 12 residues. Germline CDR1 and CDR2: SGHNT and YENEEA. Here the CDR3 reads CASSFSTGELFF. CDR3 DNA: TGTGCCAGCAGCTTCTCCACCGGGGAGCTGTTTTTT.

This chain links TRBV12-3 or TRBV12-4 with TRBJ1-2, with 8 bases identical to TRBD1. With 7 bases clipped from V and 8 bases from J, the junction kept 9 bases outside the gene matches. This CDR3 comprises 13 residues. For the CDR3, the DNA is TGTGCCAGCACACATCAGGGGGCGCGGGGCTACACCTTC. It is translated as CASTHQGARGYTF.

The CDR3 loop is CASSLTGTAMNTEAFF. CDR3 DNA sequence: TGTGCCAGCAGCTTAACGGGGACAGCTATGAACACTGAAGCTTTCTTT. The chain couples TRBV7-9 to TRBJ1-1; TRBD1 matches 7 bases. The J segment lost 0 bases and the V segment lost 2 bases, leaving 6 bases of the junction unmatched. Germline assignment: CDR1 SEHNR and CDR2 FQNEAQ (reference sequence). The CDR3 extends over 16 amino acids.

This clone has only a few counts. The V gene is TRBV15, the J gene TRBJ1-1, with 7 nucleotides matching TRBD1. In germline, CDR1 is LNHNV, CDR2 YYDKDF (reference sequence). CDR3 length equals 16 residues. Trimming at V came to 8 bases and at J to 1 base, leaving 13 bases not matched to a gene. This CDR3 is CATRRDRDLRNTEAFF. CDR3 DNA sequence: TGTGCCACCCGCCGAGACAGGGACTTAAGGAACACTGAAGCTTTCTTT.

V is TRBV4-1 and J is TRBJ2-3; 8 bases align to TRBD1. The CDR3 is 17 residues long. J was trimmed by 4 bases and V by 0 bases; bases with no gene match: 9. The V gene's germline CDR1 is MGHRA and CDR2 YSYEKL. The CDR3 sequence: CASSQDYQGAFADTQYF. The CDR3 DNA reads as TGCGCCAGCAGCCAAGATTACCAGGGGGCATTCGCAGATACGCAGTATTTT.

Concerning this clone itself: The junction and the germline gene differ at one end; a read error may be behind it. The chain joins TRBV18 to TRBJ2-3, with TRBD2 matching 13 bases. Germline V gives CDR1 KGHSH, CDR2 LQKENI. The CDR3 is 17 residues long. The CDR3 sequence: CASSPLAGGLVGDTQYF. The CDR3 DNA reads as TGTGCCAGCTCCCCACTAGCGGGGGGGCTAGTGGGAGATACGCAGTATTTT.

V and J are TRBV6-5 and TRBJ1-5; TRBD1 matches 7 bases. This CDR3 has 14 amino acids. The V and J ends lost 8 bases and 1 base, in that order; junction bases with no gene match: 5. CDR1 is MNHEY, CDR2 SVGAGI, per germline. As DNA, the CDR3 is TGTGCCAGCTGCGAGGGGGCGAGCAATCAGCCCCAGCATTTT. Translation: CASCEGASNQPQHF.

The chain employs TRBV7-2 and TRBJ2-1; D unclear. The germline CDR1 and CDR2 sequences are SGHTA and FQGNSA. CDR3 length equals 17 residues. V lost 1 base, J lost 0 bases, and 13 bases lay in between. CDR3 DNA sequence: TGTGCCAGCAGCTTAGAACCACTCGTCTCCTCCTACAATGAGCAGTTCTTC. It specifies CASSLEPLVSSYNEQFF.

There are a few counts of this clone. The sample holds other DNA sequences that translate to the same CDR3. The chain recombines TRBV10-1 with TRBJ1-5; D gene unclear. Germline loops: CDR1 WNHNN, CDR2 SYGVQD (reference sequence). V lost 5 bases to trimming and J lost 4 bases, with 9 bases between them. CDR3 length: 13 amino acids. The CDR3 bases are TGCGCCAGCAGTCCCGAGGGAAATCAGCCCCAGCATTTT. It encodes CASSPEGNQPQHF.

The chain links TRBV10-3 to TRBJ1-5; the match to TRBD1 covers 11 bases. Germline assignment: CDR1 ENHRY and CDR2 SYGVKD. The CDR3 length is 14 residues. Trimming cost V 6 bases and J 7 bases; bases outside gene matches: 5. CDR3 sequence reads: CAISPGQGGQPQHF. As DNA, the CDR3 is TGTGCCATCAGCCCGGGACAGGGGGGGCAGCCCCAGCATTTT.

V usage is TRBV29-1 and J usage is TRBJ1-4; TRBD1 aligns across 9 bases. CDR1 and CDR2 (germline): SQVTM, ANQGSEA. V trimming: 3 bases; J trimming: 5 bases; junction bases outside the gene matches: 7. The CDR3 is made up of 15 amino acids. Written as DNA, the CDR3 is TGCAGCGTTGAGATCACAGGGGGCAAGAATGAAAAACTGTTTTTT. Its protein product is CSVEITGGKNEKLFF. Looking up the rest from reference TRBV29-1 and TRBJ1-4 gives the full variable domain: SAVISQKPSRDICQRGTSLTIQCQVDSQVTMMFWYRQQPGQSLTLIATANQGSEATYESGFVIDKFPISRPNLTFSTLTVSNMSPEDSSIYLCSVEITGGKNEKLFFGSGTQLSVL.

The rearrangement joins TRBV6-1 to TRBJ2-3; perhaps TRBD2 as D (6 bases). V was clipped by 2 bases and J by 5 bases, with 23 bases between them. The CDR3 consists of 18 residues. CDR1 is MNHNS, CDR2 SASEGT, per germline. CDR3: CASSEKRAGSGREDTQYF. In DNA, the CDR3 is TGTGCCAGCAGTGAAAAGCGCGCGGGGTCGGGGCGCGAAGATACGCAGTATTTT.

This clone was recorded once. The CDR3 nucleotides are TGTGCCAGCAGCCCAGGGGACAGGTCTGGCGAGCAGTACTTC. This sequence encodes CASSPGDRSGEQYF. The chain recombines TRBV9 with TRBJ2-7; 8 bases agree with TRBD1. Germline assignment: CDR1 SGDLS and CDR2 YYNGEE. The CDR3 extends over 14 amino acids. J lost 6 bases, V lost 4 bases, and 9 bases had no gene match. The full variable domain, in which reference TRBV9 and TRBJ2-7 provide the parts outside the CDR3, is DSGVTQTPKHLITATGQRVTLRCSPRSGDLSVYWYQQSLDQGLQFLIQYYNGEERAKGNILERFSAQQFPDLHSELNLSSLELGDSALYFCASSPGDRSGEQYFGPGTRLTVT.